This T cell receptor (beta chain) appears in the sequencing data of a study of blood T cell repertoires in COVID-19. Produced via immunoSEQ multiplex PCR; TCRdb's table is partial and in-frame only. The sample has about 100,000 clones, more than 75% seen once; the top ten hold roughly 13%. J gave up 5 bases and V 5 bases, and 9 bases lay outside the gene matches. This CDR3 region has 16 residues. CDR1 and CDR2 (germline): SGHAT, FQDESV (reference sequence). This receptor was identified in a human donor in a cohort sampled during active COVID-19. The gene calls are TRBV11-1 and TRBJ1-5, with 10 bases identical to TRBD1. Sequenced material: peripheral blood. CDR3 DNA sequence: TGTGCCAGCAGCCCCCCGGGACAGGGGTGGGATCAGCCCCAGCATTTT. Its translation: CASSPPGQGWDQPQHF.